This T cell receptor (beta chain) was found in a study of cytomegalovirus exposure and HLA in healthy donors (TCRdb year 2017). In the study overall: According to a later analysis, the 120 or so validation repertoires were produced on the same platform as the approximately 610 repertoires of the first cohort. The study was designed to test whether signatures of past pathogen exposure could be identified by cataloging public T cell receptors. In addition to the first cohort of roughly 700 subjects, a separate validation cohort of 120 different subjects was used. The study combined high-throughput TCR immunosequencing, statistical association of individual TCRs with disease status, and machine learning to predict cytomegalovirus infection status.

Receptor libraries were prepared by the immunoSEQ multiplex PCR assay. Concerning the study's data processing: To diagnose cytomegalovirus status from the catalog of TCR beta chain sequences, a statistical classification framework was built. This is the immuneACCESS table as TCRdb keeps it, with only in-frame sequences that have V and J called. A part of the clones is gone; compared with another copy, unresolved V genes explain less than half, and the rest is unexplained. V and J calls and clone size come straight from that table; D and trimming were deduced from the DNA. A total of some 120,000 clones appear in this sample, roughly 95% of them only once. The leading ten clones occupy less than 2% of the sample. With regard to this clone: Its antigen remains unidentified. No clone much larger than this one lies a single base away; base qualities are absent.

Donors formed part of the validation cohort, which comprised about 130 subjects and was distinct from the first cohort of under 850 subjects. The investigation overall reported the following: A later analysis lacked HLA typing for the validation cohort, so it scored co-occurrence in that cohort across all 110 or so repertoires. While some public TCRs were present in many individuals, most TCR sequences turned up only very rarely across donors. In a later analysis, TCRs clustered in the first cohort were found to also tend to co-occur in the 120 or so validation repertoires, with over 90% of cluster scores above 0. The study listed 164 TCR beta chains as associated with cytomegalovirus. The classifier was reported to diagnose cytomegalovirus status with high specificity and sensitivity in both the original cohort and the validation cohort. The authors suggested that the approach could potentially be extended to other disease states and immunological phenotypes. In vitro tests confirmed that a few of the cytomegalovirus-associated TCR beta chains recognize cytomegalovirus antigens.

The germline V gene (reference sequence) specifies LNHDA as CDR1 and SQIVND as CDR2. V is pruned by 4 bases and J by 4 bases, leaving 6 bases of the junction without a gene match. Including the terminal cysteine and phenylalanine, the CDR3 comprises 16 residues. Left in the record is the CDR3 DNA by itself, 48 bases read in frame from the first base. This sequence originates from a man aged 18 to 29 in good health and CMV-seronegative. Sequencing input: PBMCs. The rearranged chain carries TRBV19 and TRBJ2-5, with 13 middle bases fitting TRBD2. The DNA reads TGTGCCAGTAGTAACCAGGGACTAGCGGGACGAGAGACCCAGTACTTC. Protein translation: CASSNQGLAGRETQYF.